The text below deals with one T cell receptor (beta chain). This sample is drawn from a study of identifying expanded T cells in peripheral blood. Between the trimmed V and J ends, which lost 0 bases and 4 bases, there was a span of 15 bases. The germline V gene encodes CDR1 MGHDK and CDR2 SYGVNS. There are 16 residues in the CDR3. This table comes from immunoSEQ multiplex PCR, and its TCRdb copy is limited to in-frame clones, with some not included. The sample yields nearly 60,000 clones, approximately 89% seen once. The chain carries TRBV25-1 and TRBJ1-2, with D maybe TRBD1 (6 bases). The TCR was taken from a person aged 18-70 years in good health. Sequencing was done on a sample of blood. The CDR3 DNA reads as TGTGCCAGCAGTGAATATAGCGAGGGACATATCTATGGCTACACCTTC. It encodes CASSEYSEGHIYGYTF.